This T cell receptor (beta chain) was sequenced for a study of cytomegalovirus exposure and HLA in healthy donors. Study-level background: Early released data had about 85 million unique TCRs, all coming from HLA-typed donors.

Study-wide findings and caveats: Indistinguishable V segments such as TRBV6-2 and TRBV6-3 were excluded. The sole available immune exposure information was CMV serostatus. As a later analysis showed, a missense DCLRE1C variant was linked to trimming of TCR beta V- and J-genes.

J gave up 8 bases and V 5 bases, and 8 bases lay outside the gene matches. The CDR3 is 14 residues long. Germline V CDR1 and CDR2: MNHEY, SVGAGI. Details on this clone: Its cognate antigen is unknown.

The PCR contained 60 Vbeta and 13 Jbeta primers. Clones were sequenced by immunoSEQ multiplex PCR, and TCRdb holds only the in-frame ones, with some missing. The listing contains about 88,000 clones. The chain carries TRBV6-5 and TRBJ1-4; TRBD1 aligns across 7 bases. Sequences were obtained from PBMCs. The receptor's source is a girl aged 10-17 years in good health and CMV-seropositive. The CDR3: CASSPGGRGEKLFF. As DNA, the CDR3 is TGTGCCAGCAGTCCAGGGGGTCGGGGGGAAAAACTGTTTTTT.